The 5 T cell receptor beta chains given below trace back to one sample, sequenced in a study of CD8 T cells in Susac syndrome. Random hexamers were used to reverse transcribe roughly 0.5 to 1 ug of RNA. Via MiXCR, TCRdb re-called the immunoSEQ multiplex PCR reads, giving one row per CDR3 protein. Among 100,000 to 150,000 distinct CDR3 sequences listed, 80% to 85% were seen once. Material for sequencing was CD8+ T cells from PBMCs. These TCRs come from a human donor with multiple sclerosis.

This rearrangement joins TRBV12-3 or TRBV12-4 to TRBJ1-5; D unclear. Trimming took off 8 bases at V and 1 base at J, with 9 bases between the two ends. The CDR3 runs to 13 residues. The CDR3 here is CASGLLSNQPQHF. The CDR3 region has the DNA TGTGCCAGCGGACTGCTGAGCAATCAGCCCCAGCATTTT.

The CDR3 coding sequence is TGCGCCAGCAGCTTGGGGACAGGGGGCGGCTACGAGCAGTACTTC. Protein product: CASSLGTGGGYEQYF. V gene TRBV5-1 combines with J gene TRBJ2-7; TRBD1 agrees at 11 bases. V gave up 0 bases and J gave up 3 bases; unmatched junction bases: 2. Germline-derived CDR1 and CDR2 are SGHRS and YFSETQ. This CDR3 contains 15 residues. The whole variable domain, filled in from reference TRBV5-1 and TRBJ2-7, reads KAGVTQTPRYLIKTRGQQVTLSCSPISGHRSVSWYQQTPGQGLQFLFEYFSETQRNKGNFPGRFSGRQFSNSRSEMNVSTLELGDSALYLCASSLGTGGGYEQYFGPGTRLTVT.

V is TRBV19 and J is TRBJ2-1; 10 bases fit TRBD2. The CDR3 totals 16 residues. V gave up 2 bases and J gave up 7 bases; unmatched junction bases: 8. CDR1 is LNHDA and CDR2 is SQIVND in the germline V gene (reference sequence). Here the CDR3 reads CASSISGRAARNEQFF. The CDR3, as DNA: TGTGCCAGTAGTATAAGCGGGAGGGCCGCTCGAAATGAGCAGTTCTTC.

The chain employs TRBV24-1 and TRBJ2-3, with D hard to call. V lost 1 base to trimming and J lost 2 bases, with 0 bases between them. This CDR3 spans 12 amino acids. The germline V gene encodes CDR1 KGHDR and CDR2 SFDVKD. CDR3 DNA sequence: TGTGCCACCAGTGATTTCACAGATACGCAGTATTTT. Protein sequence: CATSDFTDTQYF.

V and J are TRBV5-6 and TRBJ2-3, with D unclear. CDR1 and CDR2 (germline): SGHDT, YYEEEE. Trimming stripped 1 base from V and 6 bases from J, with 6 bases between. The CDR3 loop spans 12 amino acids. In nucleotides, the CDR3 is TGTGCCAGCAGCTTGTTCCCGGATACGCAGTATTTT. Amino acids: CASSLFPDTQYF.